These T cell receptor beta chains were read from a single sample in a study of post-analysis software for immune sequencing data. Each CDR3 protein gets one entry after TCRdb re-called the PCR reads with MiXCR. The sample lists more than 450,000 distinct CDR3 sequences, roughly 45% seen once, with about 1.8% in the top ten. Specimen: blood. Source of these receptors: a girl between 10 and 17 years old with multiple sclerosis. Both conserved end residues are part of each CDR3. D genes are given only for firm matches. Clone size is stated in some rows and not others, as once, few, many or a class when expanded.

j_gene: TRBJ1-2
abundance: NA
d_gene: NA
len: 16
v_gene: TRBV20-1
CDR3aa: CSARDLGSLGFYGYTF
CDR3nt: TGCAGTGCTAGAGACCTCGGTAGTTTGGGGTTCTATGGCTACACCTTC

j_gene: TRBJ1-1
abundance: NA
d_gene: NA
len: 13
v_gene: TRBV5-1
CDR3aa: CASSFDLNTEAFF
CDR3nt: TGCGCCAGCAGCTTTGATTTGAACACTGAAGCTTTCTTT

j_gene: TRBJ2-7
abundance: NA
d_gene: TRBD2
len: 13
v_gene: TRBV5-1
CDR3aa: CASSGGTTAEQYF
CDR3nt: TGCGCCAGCAGCGGCGGGACTACCGCCGAGCAGTACTTC

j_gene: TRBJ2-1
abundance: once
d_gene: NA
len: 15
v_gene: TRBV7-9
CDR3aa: CASSLEQSHYNEQFF
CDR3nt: TGTGCCAGCAGCTTAGAACAGTCTCATTACAATGAGCAGTTCTTC

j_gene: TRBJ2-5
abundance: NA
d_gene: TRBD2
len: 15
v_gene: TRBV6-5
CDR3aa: CASSPIAGAGNEQYF
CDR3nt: TGTGCCAGCAGTCCCATAGCGGGAGCTGGGAATGAGCAGTACTTC

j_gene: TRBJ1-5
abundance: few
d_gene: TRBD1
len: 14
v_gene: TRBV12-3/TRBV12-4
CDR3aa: CASSTQGGFQPQHF
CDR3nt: TGTGCCAGCAGTACACAGGGGGGTTTTCAGCCCCAGCATTTT

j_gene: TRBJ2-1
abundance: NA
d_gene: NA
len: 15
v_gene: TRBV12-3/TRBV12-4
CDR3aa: CASSNTDSRVDEQFF
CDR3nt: TGTGCCAGCAGTAACACCGACTCCAGGGTCGATGAGCAGTTCTTC

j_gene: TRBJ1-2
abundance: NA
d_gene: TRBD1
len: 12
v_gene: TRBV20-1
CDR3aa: CSASPTGHGYTF
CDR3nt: TGCAGTGCTAGCCCGACAGGGCATGGCTACACCTTC

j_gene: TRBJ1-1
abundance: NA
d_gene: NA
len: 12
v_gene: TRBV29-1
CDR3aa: CSVRPGGGEAFF
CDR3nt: TGCAGCGTCCGTCCCGGGGGTGGCGAAGCTTTCTTT

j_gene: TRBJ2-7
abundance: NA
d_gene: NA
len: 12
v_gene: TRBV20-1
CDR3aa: CSAKDGAHEQYF
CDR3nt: TGCAGTGCTAAGGACGGGGCCCACGAGCAGTACTTC

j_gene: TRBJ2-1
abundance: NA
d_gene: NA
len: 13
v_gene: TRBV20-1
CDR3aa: CSAHQAGYNEQFF
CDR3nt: TGCAGTGCACACCAGGCTGGCTACAATGAGCAGTTCTTC

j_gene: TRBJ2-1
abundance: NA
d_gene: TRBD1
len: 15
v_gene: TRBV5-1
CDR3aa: CASSPDRGGNNEQFF
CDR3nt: TGCGCCAGCAGCCCGGACAGGGGGGGAAACAATGAGCAGTTCTTC

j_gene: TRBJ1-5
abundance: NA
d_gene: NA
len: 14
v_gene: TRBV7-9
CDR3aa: CASSLAYGNQPQHF
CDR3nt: TGTGCCAGCAGCTTAGCGTACGGGAATCAGCCCCAGCATTTT

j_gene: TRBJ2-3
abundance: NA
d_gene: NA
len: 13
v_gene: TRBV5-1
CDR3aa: CASSPGALDTQYF
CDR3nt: TGCGCCAGCAGCCCTGGGGCTCTCGATACGCAGTATTTT

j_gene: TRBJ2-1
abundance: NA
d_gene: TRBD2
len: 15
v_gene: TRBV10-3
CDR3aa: CAISVGSGGYNEQFF
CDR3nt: TGTGCCATCAGTGTAGGAAGCGGGGGCTACAATGAGCAGTTCTTC

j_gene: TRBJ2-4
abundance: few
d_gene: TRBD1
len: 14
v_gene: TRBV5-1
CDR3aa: CASKVQGAVDIQYF
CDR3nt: TGCGCCAGCAAAGTCCAGGGGGCAGTTGACATTCAGTACTTC

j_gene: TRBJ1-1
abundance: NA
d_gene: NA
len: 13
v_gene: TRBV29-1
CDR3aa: CSVAINRFGEAFF
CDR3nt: TGCAGCGTTGCTATAAACCGCTTCGGTGAAGCTTTCTTT

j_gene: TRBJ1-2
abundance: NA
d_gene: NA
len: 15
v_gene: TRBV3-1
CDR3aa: CASSQVARQGLGYTF
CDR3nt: TGTGCCAGCAGCCAAGTGGCGAGGCAGGGACTCGGCTACACCTTC

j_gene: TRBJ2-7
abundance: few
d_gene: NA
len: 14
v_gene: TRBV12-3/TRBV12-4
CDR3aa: CASSAKQGGIEQYF
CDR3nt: TGTGCCAGCAGTGCAAAACAGGGAGGGATCGAGCAGTACTTC

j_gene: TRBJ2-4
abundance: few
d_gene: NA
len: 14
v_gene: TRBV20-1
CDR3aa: CSAAGLGGQDIQYF
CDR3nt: TGCAGTGCTGCAGGCCTGGGGGGGCAGGACATTCAGTACTTC

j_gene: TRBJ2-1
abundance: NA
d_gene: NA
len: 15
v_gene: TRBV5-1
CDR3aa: CASSSSGTYYNEQFF
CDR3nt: TGCGCCAGCAGCTCCTCCGGGACATACTACAATGAGCAGTTCTTC

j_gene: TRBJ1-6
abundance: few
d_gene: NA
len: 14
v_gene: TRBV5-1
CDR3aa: CASSPTERNSPLHF
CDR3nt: TGCGCCAGCAGCCCGACAGAGCGTAATTCACCCCTCCACTTT

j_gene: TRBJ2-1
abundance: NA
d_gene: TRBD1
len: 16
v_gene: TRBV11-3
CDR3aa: CASSPWGQGSYNEQFF
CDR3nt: TGTGCCAGCAGTCCCTGGGGACAGGGTTCCTACAATGAGCAGTTCTTC

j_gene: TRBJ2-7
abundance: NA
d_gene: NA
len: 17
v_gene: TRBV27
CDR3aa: CASSLKPTGPYSYEQYF
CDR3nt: TGTGCCAGCAGTTTAAAACCGACAGGACCCTACTCCTACGAGCAGTACTTC

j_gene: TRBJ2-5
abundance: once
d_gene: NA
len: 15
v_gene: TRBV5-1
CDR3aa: CASSFTPGVQETQYF
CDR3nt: TGCGCCAGCAGCTTCACCCCCGGGGTCCAAGAGACCCAGTACTTC

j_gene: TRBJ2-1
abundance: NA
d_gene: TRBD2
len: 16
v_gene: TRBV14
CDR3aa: CASSPLLAGGLNEQFF
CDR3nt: TGTGCCAGCAGCCCCCTTCTAGCGGGGGGGCTCAATGAGCAGTTCTTC

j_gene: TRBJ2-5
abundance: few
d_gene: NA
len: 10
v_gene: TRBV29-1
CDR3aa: CSVVRRAQYF
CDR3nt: TGCAGCGTTGTTAGGAGGGCCCAGTACTTC

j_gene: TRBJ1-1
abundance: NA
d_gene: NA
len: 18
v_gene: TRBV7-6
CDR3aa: CASNYRGRGFQKNTEAFF
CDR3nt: TGTGCCAGCAACTACCGTGGGCGAGGGTTTCAGAAGAACACTGAAGCTTTCTTT

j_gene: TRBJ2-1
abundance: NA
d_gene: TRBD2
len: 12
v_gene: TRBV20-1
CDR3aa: CSASGTSNEQFF
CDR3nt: TGCAGTGCTTCGGGGACTAGCAATGAGCAGTTCTTC